The rows below give T cell receptor beta chains drawn from one sample of a study of identical twins. MiXCR, run by TCRdb on the 5' RACE reads, gives a single entry per CDR3 protein. The table lists roughly 630,000 distinct CDR3 sequences, roughly 7.1% of them singletons. The same specimen was also included in a second study, on yellow fever vaccine responses in identical twins.

Sequencing used PBMCs. The receptors were sampled from a woman aged 18-29 years in good health. Each CDR3 is given with its conserved first and last residue. The D gene is left open where the match is weak. Only some rows state a clone size, as once, few, many or a class for expanded clones.

D gene	J gene	clone size	V gene	CDR3 DNA	CDR3 protein
TRBD2	TRBJ2-2	.	TRBV5-1	TGCGCCAGCAGCTCCGGACTAGCGGGGGCCGCGAACACCGGGGAGCTGTTTTTT	CASSSGLAGAANTGELFF
.	TRBJ1-1	.	TRBV20-1	TGCAGTGCTAGTGGTAGTTCGGGTGAAGCTTTCTTT	CSASGSSGEAFF
TRBD2	TRBJ2-7	few	TRBV7-2	TGTGCCAGCAGCTGGGGACTAGGAAGCTCCTACGAGCAGTACTTC	CASSWGLGSSYEQYF
TRBD2	TRBJ2-1	many	TRBV27	TGTGCCAGCAGTTTAACTAGCGGGAGGAATAATGAGCAGTTCTTC	CASSLTSGRNNEQFF
.	TRBJ2-3	.	TRBV6-5	TGTGCCAGCAGTTACTCTCGGGTCTCAGAAGCAGATACGCAGTATTTT	CASSYSRVSEADTQYF
.	TRBJ2-7	few	TRBV4-1	TGCGCCAGCAGCCAGGACGGAATAAGGTACTTC	CASSQDGIRYF
.	TRBJ2-7	few	TRBV20-1	TGCAGTGCTAAACGAGCAGGGGAGCCGGTCGAGCAGTACTTC	CSAKRAGEPVEQYF
TRBD2	TRBJ2-2	.	TRBV19	TGTGCCACGGGGACGCGGGAGGGAAACACCGGGGAGCTGTTTTTT	CATGTREGNTGELFF
.	TRBJ1-2	.	TRBV29-1	TGCAGCGTGTACCTAGGGCTGGGCTACACCTTC	CSVYLGLGYTF
.	TRBJ2-3	many	TRBV20-1	TGCAGTGCTAGAGATCCCCGAAGGACAGATACGCAGTATTTT	CSARDPRRTDTQYF
.	TRBJ2-3	few	TRBV7-9	TGTGCCAGCAACCCAGGCGGGTCCACAGATACGCAGTATTTT	CASNPGGSTDTQYF
TRBD1	TRBJ1-2	.	TRBV14	TGTGCCAGCAGCCACAATTTAGGACAGGCCTATGGCTACACCTTC	CASSHNLGQAYGYTF
.	TRBJ1-5	.	TRBV7-9	TGTGCCAGCAGCTTAGTTTTGGACGGCAATCAGCCCCAGCATTTT	CASSLVLDGNQPQHF
TRBD1	TRBJ2-7	many	TRBV2	TGTGCCAGCAGTGAAGCTCGGGACAGGACCTTCTCCTACGAGCAGTACTTC	CASSEARDRTFSYEQYF
TRBD2	TRBJ2-5	many	TRBV5-1	TGCGCCAGCAGCTTGGCTGGGACTAGCGTACAAGAGACCCAGTACTTC	CASSLAGTSVQETQYF
TRBD2	TRBJ2-4	few	TRBV2	TGTGCCAGCGGGTTAGCGGGGAACATTCAGTACTTC	CASGLAGNIQYF
.	TRBJ2-1	many	TRBV12-3/TRBV12-4	TGTGCCAGCAGTTTATTCTCTGACAGGCCACTCAATGAGCAGTTCTTC	CASSLFSDRPLNEQFF
TRBD1	TRBJ1-2	many	TRBV5-1	TGCGCCAGCAGCGGCGGACAGGGGGTCTATGGCTACACCTTC	CASSGGQGVYGYTF
TRBD2	TRBJ2-7	few	TRBV20-1	TGCAGTGCTCCCATAGCGGGACTAAAGGACGAGCAGTACTTC	CSAPIAGLKDEQYF
TRBD1	TRBJ1-2	many	TRBV20-1	TGCAGTGCTAGAGATCCGGACAGGAGTTTTGGCTACACCTTC	CSARDPDRSFGYTF
.	TRBJ2-3	few	TRBV2	TGTGCCAGCAGTGAATTGGGAAGCGGCGCAGATACGCAGTATTTT	CASSELGSGADTQYF
.	TRBJ2-1	.	TRBV20-1	TGCAGTGCCGCACGATACAATGAGCAGTTCTTC	CSAARYNEQFF
.	TRBJ2-5	.	TRBV28	TGTGCCAGCAATTCCCGGGATCTAAAAGAGACCCAGTACTTC	CASNSRDLKETQYF
.	TRBJ1-5	.	TRBV18	TGTGCCAGCTCACCAGAAAGTCTTAGCAATCAGCCCCAGCATTTT	CASSPESLSNQPQHF
TRBD2	TRBJ2-7	few	TRBV11-3	TGTGCCAGCAGCTTAGAATTGACGGGACTAGCGGGAGTTGAGCAGTACTTC	CASSLELTGLAGVEQYF
.	TRBJ2-2	many	TRBV12-3/TRBV12-4	TGTGCCAGCAGTTTGAGGGGCGGAGGCACCGGGGAGCTGTTTTTT	CASSLRGGGTGELFF
TRBD1	TRBJ1-6	.	TRBV5-1	TGCGCCAGCAGCTTACAACCGGGACAGCATTCACCCCTCCACTTT	CASSLQPGQHSPLHF